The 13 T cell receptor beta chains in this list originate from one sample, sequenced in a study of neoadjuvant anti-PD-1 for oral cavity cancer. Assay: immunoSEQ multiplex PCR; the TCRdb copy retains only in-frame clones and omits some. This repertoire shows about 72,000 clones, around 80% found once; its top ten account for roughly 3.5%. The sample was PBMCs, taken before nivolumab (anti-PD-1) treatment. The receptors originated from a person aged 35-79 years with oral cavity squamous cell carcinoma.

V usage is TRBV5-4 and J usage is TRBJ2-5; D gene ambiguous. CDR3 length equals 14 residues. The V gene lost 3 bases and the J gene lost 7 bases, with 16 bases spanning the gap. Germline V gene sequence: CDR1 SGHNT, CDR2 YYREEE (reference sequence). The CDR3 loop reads CASSYGLFVGTQYF. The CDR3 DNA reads TGTGCCAGCAGCTATGGCCTCTTCGTGGGGACCCAGTACTTC.

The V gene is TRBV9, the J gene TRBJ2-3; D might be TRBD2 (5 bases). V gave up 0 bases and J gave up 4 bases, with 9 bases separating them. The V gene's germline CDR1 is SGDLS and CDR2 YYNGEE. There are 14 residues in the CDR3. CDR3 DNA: TGTGCCAGCAGCGTAGCGGGGTGGGCAGATACGCAGTATTTT. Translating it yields CASSVAGWADTQYF.

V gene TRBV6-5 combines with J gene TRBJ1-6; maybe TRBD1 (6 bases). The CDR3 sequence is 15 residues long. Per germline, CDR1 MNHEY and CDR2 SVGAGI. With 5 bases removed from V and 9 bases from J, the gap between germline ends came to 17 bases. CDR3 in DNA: TGTGCCAGCAGTCGCGAGTCAGGGGCGGGTTCACCCCTCCACTTT. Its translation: CASSRESGAGSPLHF.

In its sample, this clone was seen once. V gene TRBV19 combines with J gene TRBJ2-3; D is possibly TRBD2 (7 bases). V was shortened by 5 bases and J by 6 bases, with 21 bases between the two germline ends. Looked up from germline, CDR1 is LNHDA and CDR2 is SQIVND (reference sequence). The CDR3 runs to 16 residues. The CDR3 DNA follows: TGTGCCAGTAGTTCATTTGGGGGGAGGGGGAGCGATACGCAGTATTTT. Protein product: CASSSFGGRGSDTQYF.

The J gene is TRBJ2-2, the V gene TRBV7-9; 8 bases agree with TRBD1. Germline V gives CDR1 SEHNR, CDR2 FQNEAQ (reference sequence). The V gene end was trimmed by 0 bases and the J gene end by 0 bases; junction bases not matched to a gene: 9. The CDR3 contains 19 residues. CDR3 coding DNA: TGTGCCAGCAGCTTAGCGCTGAGACAGGGGTTCGCGAACACCGGGGAGCTGTTTTTT. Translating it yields CASSLALRQGFANTGELFF.

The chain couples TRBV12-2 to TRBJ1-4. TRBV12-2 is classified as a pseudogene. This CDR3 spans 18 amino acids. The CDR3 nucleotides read TGTGCAAGTCGCCAAGAAGGGGGAGGGGACGGCACTAATGAAAAACTGTTTTTT. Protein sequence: CASRQEGGGDGTNEKLFF.

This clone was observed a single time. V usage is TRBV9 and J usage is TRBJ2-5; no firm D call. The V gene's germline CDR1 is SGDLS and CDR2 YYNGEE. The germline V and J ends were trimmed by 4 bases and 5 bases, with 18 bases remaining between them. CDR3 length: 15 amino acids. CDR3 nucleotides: TGTGCCAGCAGCCCAGGACGGCTTTCGGCGGAGACCCAGTACTTC. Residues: CASSPGRLSAETQYF.

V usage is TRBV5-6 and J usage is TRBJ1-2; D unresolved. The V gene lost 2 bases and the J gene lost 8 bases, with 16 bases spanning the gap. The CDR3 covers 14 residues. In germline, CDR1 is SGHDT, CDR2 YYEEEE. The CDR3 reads CASSFRASRWGYTF. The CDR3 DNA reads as TGTGCCAGCAGCTTTCGGGCGAGCCGCTGGGGCTACACCTTC.

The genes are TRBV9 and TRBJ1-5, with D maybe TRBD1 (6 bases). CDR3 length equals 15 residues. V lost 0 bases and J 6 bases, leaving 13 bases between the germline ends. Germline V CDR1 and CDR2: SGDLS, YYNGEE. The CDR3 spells CASSVGEGRGQPQHF. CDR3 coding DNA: TGTGCCAGCAGCGTAGGGGAGGGCAGGGGTCAGCCCCAGCATTTT.

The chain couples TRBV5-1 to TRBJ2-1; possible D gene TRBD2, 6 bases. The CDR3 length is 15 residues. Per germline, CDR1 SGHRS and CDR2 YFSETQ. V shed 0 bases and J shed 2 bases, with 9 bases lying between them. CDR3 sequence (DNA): TGCGCCAGCAGCTTGGCGGGGGACCCCTACAATGAGCAGTTCTTC. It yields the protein CASSLAGDPYNEQFF.

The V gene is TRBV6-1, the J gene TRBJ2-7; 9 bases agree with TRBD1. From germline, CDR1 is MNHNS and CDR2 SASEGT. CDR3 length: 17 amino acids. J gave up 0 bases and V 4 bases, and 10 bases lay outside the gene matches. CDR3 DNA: TGTGCCAGCAGTGTCCCCTGGGGACAGGGAAGCTCCTACGAGCAGTACTTC. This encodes CASSVPWGQGSSYEQYF.

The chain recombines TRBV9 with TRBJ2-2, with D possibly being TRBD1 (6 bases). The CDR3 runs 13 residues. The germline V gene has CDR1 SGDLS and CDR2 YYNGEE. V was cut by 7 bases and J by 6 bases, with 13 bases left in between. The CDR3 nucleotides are TGTGCCAGCGGGTGGGGGCTGGCCGGGGAGCTGTTTTTT. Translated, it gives CASGWGLAGELFF.

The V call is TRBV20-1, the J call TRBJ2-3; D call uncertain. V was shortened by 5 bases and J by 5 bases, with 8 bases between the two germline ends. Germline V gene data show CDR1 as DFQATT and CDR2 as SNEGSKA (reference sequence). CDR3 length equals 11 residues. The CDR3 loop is CSAGFGDTQYF. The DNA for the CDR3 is TGCAGTGCTGGGTTTGGAGATACGCAGTATTTT.